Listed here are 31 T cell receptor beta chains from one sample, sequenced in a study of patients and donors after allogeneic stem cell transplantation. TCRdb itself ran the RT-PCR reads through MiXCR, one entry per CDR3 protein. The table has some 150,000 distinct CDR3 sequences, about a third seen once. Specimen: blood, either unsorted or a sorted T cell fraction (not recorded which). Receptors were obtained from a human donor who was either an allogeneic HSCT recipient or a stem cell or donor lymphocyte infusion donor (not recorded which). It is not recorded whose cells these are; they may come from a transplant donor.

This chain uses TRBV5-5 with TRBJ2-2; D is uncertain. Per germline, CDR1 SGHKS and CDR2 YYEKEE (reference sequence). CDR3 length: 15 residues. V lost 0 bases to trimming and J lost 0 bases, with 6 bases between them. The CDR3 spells CASSLEWANTGELFF. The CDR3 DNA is TGTGCCAGCAGCTTGGAGTGGGCGAACACCGGGGAGCTGTTTTTT.

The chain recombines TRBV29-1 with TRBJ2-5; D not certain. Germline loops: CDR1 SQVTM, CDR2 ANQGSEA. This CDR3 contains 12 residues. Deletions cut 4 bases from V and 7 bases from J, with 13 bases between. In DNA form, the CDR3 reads TGCAGCGTTGGAGAGGCCCGAGGGACCCAGTACTTC. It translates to CSVGEARGTQYF.

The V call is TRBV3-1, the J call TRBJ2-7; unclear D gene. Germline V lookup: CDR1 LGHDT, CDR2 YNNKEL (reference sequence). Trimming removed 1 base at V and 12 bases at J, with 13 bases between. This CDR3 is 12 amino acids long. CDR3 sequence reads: CASSQVRFRLYF. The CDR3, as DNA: TGTGCCAGCAGCCAAGTCCGGTTTCGTCTGTACTTC.

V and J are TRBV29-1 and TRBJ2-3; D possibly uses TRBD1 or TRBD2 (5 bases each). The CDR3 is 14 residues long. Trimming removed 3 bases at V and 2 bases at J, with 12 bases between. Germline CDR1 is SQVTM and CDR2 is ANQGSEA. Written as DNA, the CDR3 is TGCAGCGTTGATTTGGGGGTCGACACAGATACGCAGTATTTT. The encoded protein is CSVDLGVDTDTQYF.

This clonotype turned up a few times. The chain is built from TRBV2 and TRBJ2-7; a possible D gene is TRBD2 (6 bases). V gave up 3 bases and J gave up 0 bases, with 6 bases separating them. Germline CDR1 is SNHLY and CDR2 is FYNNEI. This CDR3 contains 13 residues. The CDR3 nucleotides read TGTGCCAGCAGTGAGGAGGGCTCCTACGAGCAGTACGTC. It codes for CASSEEGSYEQYV.

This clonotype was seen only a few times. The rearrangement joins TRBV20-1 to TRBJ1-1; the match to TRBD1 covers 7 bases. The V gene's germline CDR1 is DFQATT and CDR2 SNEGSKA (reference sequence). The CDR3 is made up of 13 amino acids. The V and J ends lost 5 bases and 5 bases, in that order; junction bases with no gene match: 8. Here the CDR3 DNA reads TGCAGTGCTCACTCTGACAGGGAGACTGAAGCTTTCTTT. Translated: CSAHSDRETEAFF.

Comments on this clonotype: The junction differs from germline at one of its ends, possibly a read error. CDR3 sequence reads: CASSFPSGTGNHETQYF. CDR3 nucleotide sequence: TGTGCCAGCAGCTTCCCATCCGGGACAGGGAACCATGAGACCCAGTACTTC. This chain uses TRBV12-3 or TRBV12-4 with TRBJ2-5; 9 bases are shared with TRBD1. There are 17 residues in the CDR3.

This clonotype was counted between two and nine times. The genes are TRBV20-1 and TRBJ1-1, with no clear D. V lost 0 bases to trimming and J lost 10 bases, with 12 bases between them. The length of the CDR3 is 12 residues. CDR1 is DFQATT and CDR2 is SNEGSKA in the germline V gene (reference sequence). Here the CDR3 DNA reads TGCAGTGCTAGAGATGGCGGGCGTCGAGCTTTCTTT. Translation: CSARDGGRRAFF.

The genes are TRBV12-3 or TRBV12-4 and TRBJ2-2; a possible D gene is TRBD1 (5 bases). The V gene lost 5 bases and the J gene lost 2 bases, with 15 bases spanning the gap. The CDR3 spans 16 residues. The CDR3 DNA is TGTGCCAGCAGTGGTGTGGGGCGACCCAACACCGGGGAGCTGTTTTTT. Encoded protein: CASSGVGRPNTGELFF.

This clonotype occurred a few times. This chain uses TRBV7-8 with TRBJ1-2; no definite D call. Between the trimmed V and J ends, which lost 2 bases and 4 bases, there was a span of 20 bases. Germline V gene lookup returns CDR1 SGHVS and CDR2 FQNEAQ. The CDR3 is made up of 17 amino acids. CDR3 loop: CASSLYPPVVRRYGYTF. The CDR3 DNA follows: TGTGCCAGCAGCTTATACCCGCCTGTTGTCCGACGCTATGGCTACACCTTC.

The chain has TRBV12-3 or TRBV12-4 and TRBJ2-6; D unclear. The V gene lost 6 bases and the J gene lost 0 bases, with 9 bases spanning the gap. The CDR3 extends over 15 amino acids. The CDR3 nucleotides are TGTGCCAGCAGAACAAGGATCTCTGGGGCCAACGTCCTGACTTTC. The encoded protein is CASRTRISGANVLTF.

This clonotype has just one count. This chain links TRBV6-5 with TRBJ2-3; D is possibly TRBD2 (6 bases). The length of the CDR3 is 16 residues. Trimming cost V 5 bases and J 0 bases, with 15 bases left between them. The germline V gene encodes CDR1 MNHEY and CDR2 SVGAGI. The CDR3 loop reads CASSTLLAPSTDTQYF. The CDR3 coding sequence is TGTGCCAGCAGTACTCTCCTAGCGCCGAGCACAGATACGCAGTATTTT.

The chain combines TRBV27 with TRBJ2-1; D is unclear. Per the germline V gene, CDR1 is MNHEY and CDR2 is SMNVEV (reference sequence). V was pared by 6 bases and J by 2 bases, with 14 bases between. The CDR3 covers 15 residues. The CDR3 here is CASSPQGRPYNEQFF. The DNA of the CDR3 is TGTGCCAGCAGCCCTCAAGGGCGGCCCTACAATGAGCAGTTCTTC.

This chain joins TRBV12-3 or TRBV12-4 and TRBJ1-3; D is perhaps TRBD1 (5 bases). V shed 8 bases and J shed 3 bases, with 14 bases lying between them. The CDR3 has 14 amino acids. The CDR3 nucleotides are TGTGCCAGCCGGCGGGGGGAAGGTGGAAACACCATATATTTT. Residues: CASRRGEGGNTIYF.

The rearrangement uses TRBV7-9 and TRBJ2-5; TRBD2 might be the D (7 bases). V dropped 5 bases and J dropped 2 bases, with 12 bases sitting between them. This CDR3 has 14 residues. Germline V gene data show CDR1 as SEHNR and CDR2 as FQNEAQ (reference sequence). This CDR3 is CASSRGGPQETQYF. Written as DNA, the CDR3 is TGTGCCAGCAGCAGGGGGGGACCGCAAGAGACCCAGTACTTC.

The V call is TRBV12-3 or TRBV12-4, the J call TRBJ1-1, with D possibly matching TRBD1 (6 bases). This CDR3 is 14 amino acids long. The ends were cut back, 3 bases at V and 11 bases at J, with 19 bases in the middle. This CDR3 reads CASSFFPNRVAAFF. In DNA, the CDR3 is TGTGCCAGCAGTTTTTTCCCCAACAGGGTCGCCGCTTTCTTT.

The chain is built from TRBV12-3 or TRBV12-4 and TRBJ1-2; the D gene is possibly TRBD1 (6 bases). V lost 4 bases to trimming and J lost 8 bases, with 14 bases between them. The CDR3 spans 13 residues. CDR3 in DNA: TGTGCCAGCAGTTCCCCAGGGGAGAAAGGCTACACCTTC. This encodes CASSSPGEKGYTF.

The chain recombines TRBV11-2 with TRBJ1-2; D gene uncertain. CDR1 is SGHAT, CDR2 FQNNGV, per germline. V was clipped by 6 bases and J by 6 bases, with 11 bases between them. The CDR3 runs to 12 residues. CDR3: CASRLGGHGYTF. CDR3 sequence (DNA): TGTGCCAGCAGACTAGGAGGGCATGGCTACACCTTC.

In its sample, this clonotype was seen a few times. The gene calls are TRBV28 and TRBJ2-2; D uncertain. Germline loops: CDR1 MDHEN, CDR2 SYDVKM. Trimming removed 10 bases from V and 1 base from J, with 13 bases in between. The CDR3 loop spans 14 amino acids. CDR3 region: CATLMALNTGELFF. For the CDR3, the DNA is TGTGCCACCTTGATGGCACTGAACACCGGGGAGCTGTTTTTT.

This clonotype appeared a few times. CDR3 sequence (DNA): TGTGCCAGCAGTTTGGGGGACGGGGCGTACTTC. It yields the protein CASSLGDGAYF. The rearrangement uses TRBV12-3 or TRBV12-4 and TRBJ2-5; possibly TRBD1 or TRBD2 for D (5 bases each). This CDR3 comprises 11 residues. V lost 3 bases to trimming and J lost 13 bases, with 12 bases between them.

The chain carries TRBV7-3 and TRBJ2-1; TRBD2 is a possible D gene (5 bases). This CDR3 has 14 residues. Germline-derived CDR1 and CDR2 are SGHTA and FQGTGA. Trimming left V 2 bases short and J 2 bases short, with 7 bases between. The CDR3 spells CASSLSGAYNEQFF. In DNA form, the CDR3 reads TGTGCCAGCAGCTTATCCGGGGCCTACAATGAGCAGTTCTTC.

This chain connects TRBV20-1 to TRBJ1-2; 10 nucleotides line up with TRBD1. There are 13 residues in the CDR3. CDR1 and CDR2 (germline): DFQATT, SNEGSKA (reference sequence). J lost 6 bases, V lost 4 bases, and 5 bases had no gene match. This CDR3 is CSAIPGQGNGYTF. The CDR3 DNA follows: TGCAGTGCTATTCCGGGACAGGGGAATGGCTACACCTTC.

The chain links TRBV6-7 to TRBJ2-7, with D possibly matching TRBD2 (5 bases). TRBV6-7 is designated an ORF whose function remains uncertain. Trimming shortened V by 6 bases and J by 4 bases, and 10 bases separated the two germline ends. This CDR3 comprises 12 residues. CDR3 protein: CASSFGVYEQYV. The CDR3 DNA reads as TGTGCCAGCAGCTTCGGGGTGTACGAGCAGTACGTC.

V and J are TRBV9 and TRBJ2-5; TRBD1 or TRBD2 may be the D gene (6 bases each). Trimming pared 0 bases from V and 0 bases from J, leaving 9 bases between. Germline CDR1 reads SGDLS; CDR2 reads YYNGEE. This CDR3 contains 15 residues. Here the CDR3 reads CASSVAGAYQETQYF. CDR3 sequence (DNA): TGTGCCAGCAGCGTAGCGGGGGCTTACCAAGAGACCCAGTACTTC.

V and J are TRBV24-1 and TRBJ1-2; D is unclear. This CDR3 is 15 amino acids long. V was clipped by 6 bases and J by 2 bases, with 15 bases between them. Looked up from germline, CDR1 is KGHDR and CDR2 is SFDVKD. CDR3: CATSSPATGNYGYTF. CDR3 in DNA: TGTGCCACCAGTTCCCCCGCAACCGGGAACTATGGCTACACCTTC.

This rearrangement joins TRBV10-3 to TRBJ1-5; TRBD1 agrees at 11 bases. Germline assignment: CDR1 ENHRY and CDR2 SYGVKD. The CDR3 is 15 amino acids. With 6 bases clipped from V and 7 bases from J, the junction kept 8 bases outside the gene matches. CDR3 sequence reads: CAISPDRGPRQPQHF. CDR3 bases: TGTGCCATCAGCCCGGACAGGGGGCCGAGACAGCCCCAGCATTTT.

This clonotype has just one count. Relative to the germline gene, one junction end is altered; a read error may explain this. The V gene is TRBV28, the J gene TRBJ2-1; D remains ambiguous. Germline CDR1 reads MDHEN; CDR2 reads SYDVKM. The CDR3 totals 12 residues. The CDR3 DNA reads TGTGCCAGCAGTTCATACTACAGTGAGCAGTTCTTC. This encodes CASSSYYSEQFF.

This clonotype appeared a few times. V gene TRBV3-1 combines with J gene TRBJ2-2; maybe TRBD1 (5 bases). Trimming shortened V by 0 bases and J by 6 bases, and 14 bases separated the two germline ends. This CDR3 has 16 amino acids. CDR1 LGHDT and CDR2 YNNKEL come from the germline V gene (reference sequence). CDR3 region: CASSQEVGLKPGELFF. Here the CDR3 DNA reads TGTGCCAGCAGCCAAGAAGTGGGGCTAAAACCCGGGGAGCTGTTTTTT. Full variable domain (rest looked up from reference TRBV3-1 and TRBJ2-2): DTAVSQTPKYLVTQMGNDKSIKCEQNLGHDTMYWYKQDSKKFLKIMFSYNNKELIINETVPNRFSPKSPDKAHLNLHINSLELGDSAVYFCASSQEVGLKPGELFFGEGSRLTVL.

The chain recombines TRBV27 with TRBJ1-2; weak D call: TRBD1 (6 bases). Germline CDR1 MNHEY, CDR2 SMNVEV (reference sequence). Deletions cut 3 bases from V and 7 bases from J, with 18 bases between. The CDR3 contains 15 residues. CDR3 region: CASSFRGQSSSGYTF. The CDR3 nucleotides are TGTGCCAGCAGTTTCCGGGGGCAGAGTAGTAGTGGCTACACCTTC.

The CDR3 reads CASSPRPGGSALHF. The CDR3 DNA reads TGTGCCAGCAGTCCACGGCCAGGGGGCTCGGCCCTCCACTTT. V usage is TRBV12-3 or TRBV12-4 and J usage is TRBJ1-6, with 8 bases fitting TRBD1. The CDR3 is 14 amino acids. Trimming at V came to 5 bases and at J to 14 bases, leaving 11 bases not matched to a gene.

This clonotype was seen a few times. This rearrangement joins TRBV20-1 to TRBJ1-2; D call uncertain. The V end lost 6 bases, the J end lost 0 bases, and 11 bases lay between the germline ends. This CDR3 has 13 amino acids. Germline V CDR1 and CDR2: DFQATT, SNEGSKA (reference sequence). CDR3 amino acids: CSAESSANYGYTF. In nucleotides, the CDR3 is TGCAGTGCCGAATCGTCGGCTAACTATGGCTACACCTTC.